This T cell receptor beta chain was recorded in a study of blood T cell repertoires in COVID-19. Authors' processing steps: From reference gene primer amplification, estimates of nucleated cell counts were derived. Measured with immunoSEQ multiplex PCR; TCRdb has only the in-frame clones, and not every one. That table gives V, J and clone size, and the DNA gave D and trimming. The sample shows over 200,000 clones, 80% to 90% of them seen only once. The J segment lost 1 base and the V segment lost 3 bases, leaving 7 bases of the junction unmatched. CDR1 is KGHDR, CDR2 SFDVKD, per germline. The CDR3 has 17 residues.

The gene calls are TRBV24-1 and TRBJ2-1; 8 bases match TRBD2. What was sequenced was peripheral blood. The receptor comes from an older man with acute or convalescent COVID-19. The CDR3 DNA sequence: TGTGCCACCAGTGATCGGACTAGCCTCGGGTCCTACAATGAGCAGTTCTTC. Amino acid sequence: CATSDRTSLGSYNEQFF.